One sample yielded the 32 T cell receptor beta chains listed below, sequenced in a study of cytotoxic CD8 clonotypes in ibrutinib-treated CLL. Sequencing used immunoSEQ multiplex PCR; TCRdb keeps in-frame clones, though not all of them. The data hold fewer than 400,000 clones, with roughly two thirds observed a single time. This specimen was PBMCs, taken after 36 months of ibrutinib treatment. These receptors were taken from a human donor with chronic lymphocytic leukemia.

The genes are TRBV7-9 and TRBJ2-5; TRBD1 is a possible D gene (5 bases). Trimming removed 1 base at V and 0 bases at J, with 9 bases between. CDR3 size: 15 residues. Per the germline V gene, CDR1 is SEHNR and CDR2 is FQNEAQ (reference sequence). CDR3 loop: CASSLDRSNQETQYF. The CDR3 nucleotides read TGTGCCAGCAGCTTAGACAGGTCTAACCAAGAGACCCAGTACTTC.

The chain combines TRBV28 with TRBJ2-3, with 7 bases that match TRBD1. Germline CDR1 MDHEN, CDR2 SYDVKM. The trim removed 5 bases at V and 2 bases at J, leaving 4 bases unmatched. The CDR3 has 14 amino acids. The chain's CDR3 is CASSPGTVTDTQYF. The CDR3 DNA sequence: TGTGCCAGCAGTCCCGGGACAGTCACAGATACGCAGTATTTT.

V and J are TRBV28 and TRBJ2-4; D may be TRBD1 (5 bases). The CDR3 consists of 14 residues. Trimming took off 4 bases at V and 0 bases at J, with 7 bases between the two ends. Germline values: CDR1 MDHEN, CDR2 SYDVKM. DNA for the CDR3: TGTGCCAGCAGTTCACAGGTAGCCAAAAACATTCAGTACTTC. Protein sequence: CASSSQVAKNIQYF.

This chain links TRBV6-6 with TRBJ2-5; D is unresolved. From germline, CDR1 is MNHNY and CDR2 SVGAGI (reference sequence). The CDR3 loop spans 11 amino acids. V was trimmed by 5 bases and J by 4 bases, leaving 5 bases between them. The DNA of the CDR3 is TGTGCCAGCAGTCTCATAGAGACCCAGTACTTC. Protein product: CASSLIETQYF.

The chain combines TRBV28 with TRBJ2-7, with 9 nucleotides matching TRBD2. With 3 bases clipped from V and 8 bases from J, the junction kept 5 bases outside the gene matches. The germline gives CDR1 MDHEN, CDR2 SYDVKM. This CDR3 is built from 13 residues. The CDR3 here is CASSFPGLAKQYF. The CDR3 coding sequence is TGTGCCAGCAGTTTCCCGGGACTAGCTAAGCAGTACTTC.

V gene TRBV29-1 combines with J gene TRBJ2-5, with D perhaps matching TRBD2 (6 bases). Germline V gene data show CDR1 as SQVTM and CDR2 as ANQGSEA. The CDR3 is 12 amino acids. V was clipped by 7 bases and J by 4 bases, with 13 bases between them. The CDR3 spells CSAMRDGETQYF. The CDR3 DNA reads as TGCAGCGCAATGCGGGACGGAGAGACCCAGTACTTC.

The J gene is TRBJ2-7, the V gene TRBV9; the D is unclear. This CDR3 region has 13 residues. The germline V gene encodes CDR1 SGDLS and CDR2 YYNGEE. V lost 7 bases and J 0 bases, leaving 11 bases between the germline ends. As DNA, the CDR3 is TGTGCCAGCGGCTTAGGTGGCTCCTACGAGCAGTACTTC. It yields the protein CASGLGGSYEQYF.

V usage is TRBV7-3 and J usage is TRBJ1-1; D uncertain. The CDR3 length is 13 residues. Germline CDR1 and CDR2: SGHTA and FQGTGA. V was clipped by 1 base and J by 4 bases, with 7 bases between them. The CDR3 sequence: CASSLNVRTEAFF. The CDR3 DNA follows: TGTGCCAGCAGCTTAAACGTTCGCACTGAAGCTTTCTTT.

This clone is a singleton in its sample. The V and J genes are TRBV29-1 and TRBJ2-1; 7 positions agree with TRBD2. After removal of 1 base from V and 7 bases from J, the junction contained 4 bases not matched to a gene. This CDR3 spans 13 amino acids. Germline V CDR1 and CDR2: SQVTM, ANQGSEA. The CDR3 protein is CSVEGGSMNEQFF. The CDR3 DNA is TGCAGCGTTGAAGGCGGGAGCATGAATGAGCAGTTCTTC.

The chain employs TRBV19 and TRBJ2-7; D is possibly TRBD1 (6 bases). With 3 bases removed from V and 1 base from J, the gap between germline ends came to 13 bases. Per germline, CDR1 LNHDA and CDR2 SQIVND (reference sequence). CDR3 size: 15 residues. The CDR3 here is CASSILTGPSYEQYF. The CDR3 bases are TGTGCCAGTAGTATTTTGACAGGACCTTCCTACGAGCAGTACTTC.

The V and J genes are TRBV12-5 and TRBJ2-6, with 8 bases that match TRBD1. The germline V gene has CDR1 LGHNT and CDR2 FRNRAP. This CDR3 is built from 16 residues. Losses at the gene ends were 6 bases for V and 2 bases for J; bases not matched to a gene: 6. The CDR3 protein is CASGWGQAAGANVLTF. The CDR3 region has the DNA TGTGCTAGTGGCTGGGGACAGGCGGCTGGGGCCAACGTCCTGACTTTC.

V and J are TRBV11-1 and TRBJ2-7, with 7 nucleotides matching TRBD2. Looked up from germline, CDR1 is SGHAT and CDR2 is FQDESV (reference sequence). The V segment lost 3 bases and the J segment 2 bases; nucleotides outside the gene matches: 4. This CDR3 is 14 amino acids long. This CDR3 reads CASSLWGGPYEQYF. In DNA, the CDR3 is TGTGCCAGCAGCTTGTGGGGAGGGCCCTACGAGCAGTACTTC. Full variable domain (remainder filled in from reference TRBV11-1 and TRBJ2-7): EAEVAQSPRYKITEKSQAVAFWCDPISGHATLYWYRQILGQGPELLVQFQDESVVDDSQLPKDRFSAERLKGVDSTLKIQPAELGDSAMYLCASSLWGGPYEQYFGPGTRLTVT.

The CDR3 nucleotides read TGCGCCAGCAGCTTTAGCGGGAGTGAAGAGACCCAGTACTTC. The encoded protein is CASSFSGSEETQYF. This rearrangement joins TRBV5-1 to TRBJ2-5; 9 bases align to TRBD2. Looked up from germline, CDR1 is SGHRS and CDR2 is YFSETQ. After removal of 2 bases from V and 3 bases from J, the junction contained 2 bases not matched to a gene. The CDR3 spans 14 residues.

The chain couples TRBV4-3 to TRBJ1-2, with D uncertain. The V and J ends lost 1 base and 1 base respectively, with 10 bases between them. There are 15 residues in the CDR3. Germline CDR1 and CDR2: LGHNA and YSLEER. The CDR3 DNA follows: TGCGCCAGCAGCCAAGGGAGTGGAGTTAACTATGGCTACACCTTC. Translation: CASSQGSGVNYGYTF.

The genes are TRBV6-1 and TRBJ2-7, with 8 bases identical to TRBD2. CDR3 length: 15 amino acids. Germline CDR1 and CDR2: MNHNS and SASEGT. With V trimmed by 7 bases and J by 3 bases, 11 bases remained unmatched. CDR3 in amino acids: CASTRAGGQIYEQYF. The CDR3 DNA sequence: TGTGCCAGCACCAGGGCGGGGGGTCAGATCTACGAGCAGTACTTC.

The chain recombines TRBV5-8 with TRBJ2-3; 10 bases align to TRBD2. V trimming: 4 bases; J trimming: 1 base; junction bases outside the gene matches: 9. The CDR3 consists of 17 residues. Germline CDR1 and CDR2: SGHTS and YDEGEE. CDR3 in DNA: TGTGCCAGCAGCCCCGAGGCCGGACTAGCGGGCACAGATACGCAGTATTTT. The encoded protein is CASSPEAGLAGTDTQYF.

The chain is built from TRBV29-1 and TRBJ2-3; TRBD1 matches 8 bases. Losses at the gene ends were 1 base for V and 5 bases for J; bases not matched to a gene: 2. There are 13 residues in the CDR3. The V gene's germline CDR1 is SQVTM and CDR2 ANQGSEA. CDR3 amino acids: CSVEGQGLDTQYF. As DNA, the CDR3 is TGCAGCGTTGAAGGACAGGGGCTAGATACGCAGTATTTT.

This rearrangement joins TRBV5-4 to TRBJ2-3, with 9 bases lining up with TRBD2. The CDR3 runs 16 residues. Germline V gene sequence: CDR1 SGHNT, CDR2 YYREEE (reference sequence). The V gene end was trimmed by 0 bases and the J gene end by 2 bases; junction bases not matched to a gene: 4. The DNA for the CDR3 is TGTGCCAGCAGCTTGGATAGCGGGGGTCACACAGATACGCAGTATTTT. Protein product: CASSLDSGGHTDTQYF.

This clone was picked up one time. The gene calls are TRBV2 and TRBJ1-3; D unresolved. Trimming shortened V by 4 bases and J by 0 bases, and 7 bases separated the two germline ends. CDR1 is SNHLY and CDR2 is FYNNEI in the germline V gene. There are 14 residues in the CDR3. The chain's CDR3 is CASSVELSGNTIYF. CDR3 coding DNA: TGTGCCAGCAGTGTAGAACTCTCTGGAAACACCATATATTTT.

The chain is built from TRBV25-1 and TRBJ2-1; 10 nucleotides match TRBD2. CDR1 MGHDK and CDR2 SYGVNS come from the germline V gene. The CDR3 sequence is 18 residues long. V shed 4 bases, J shed 12 bases, and the junction held 21 bases outside the gene matches. CDR3 DNA: TGTGCCAGCAGTGCGACAGGGTTCGCTAGCGGGAGAGTAGATGGGCAGTTCTTC. This gives the protein CASSATGFASGRVDGQFF.

The rearrangement joins TRBV27 to TRBJ2-7; 7 bases match TRBD2. The CDR3 has 16 residues. CDR1 MNHEY and CDR2 SMNVEV come from the germline V gene (reference sequence). The V and J ends lost 5 bases and 2 bases, in that order; junction bases with no gene match: 12. CDR3 nucleotides: TGTGCCAGCAGTCCCGCCCGGGCCGGGACTACCTACGAGCAGTACTTC. This gives the protein CASSPARAGTTYEQYF.

The chain is built from TRBV11-3 and TRBJ2-5; D unresolved. The CDR3 is made up of 14 amino acids. Trimming left V 5 bases short and J 0 bases short, with 10 bases between. Germline V CDR1 and CDR2: SGHNT, YENEEA. CDR3 nucleotide sequence: TGTGCCAGCAGCGCCGGACGGCACCAAGAGACCCAGTACTTC. Translation gives CASSAGRHQETQYF.

V gene TRBV7-2 combines with J gene TRBJ2-3; 11 nucleotides match TRBD2. V shed 0 bases and J 7 bases; nucleotides not matched to a gene: 9. This CDR3 comprises 17 residues. Germline V gene data show CDR1 as SGHTA and CDR2 as FQGNSA. CDR3 DNA sequence: TGTGCCAGCAGCTTAGCGACTAGCGGGGCAGTGCAGTATACGCAGTATTTT. This sequence encodes CASSLATSGAVQYTQYF.

V and J are TRBV7-9 and TRBJ2-7, with D unresolved. The CDR3 consists of 15 residues. Germline loops: CDR1 SEHNR, CDR2 FQNEAQ (reference sequence). Deletions cut 1 base from V and 5 bases from J, with 15 bases between. The CDR3 coding sequence is TGTGCCAGCAGCTTAGTCAGGCTGAGCTTGCACGAGCAGTACTTC. It encodes CASSLVRLSLHEQYF.

The rearrangement joins TRBV14 to TRBJ1-2; D not certain. Germline loops: CDR1 SGHDN, CDR2 FVKESK. Trimming pared 2 bases from V and 5 bases from J, leaving 6 bases between. The CDR3 spans 12 residues. The DNA for the CDR3 is TGTGCCAGCAGCCAAACGAGTTATGGCTACACCTTC. Encoded protein: CASSQTSYGYTF.

The chain joins TRBV27 to TRBJ1-3; D remains unclear. This CDR3 contains 11 residues. Deletions cut 5 bases from V and 5 bases from J, with 4 bases between. Germline assignment: CDR1 MNHEY and CDR2 SMNVEV (reference sequence). This chain's CDR3 is CASSHRNTIYF. The CDR3 bases are TGTGCCAGCAGTCATCGAAACACCATATATTTT.

The chain employs TRBV6-1 and TRBJ1-6, with D hard to call. This CDR3 is 15 amino acids long. Germline-derived CDR1 and CDR2 are MNHNS and SASEGT. V lost 4 bases to trimming and J lost 3 bases, with 10 bases between them. The CDR3 region is CASSGSRGYNSPLHF. The CDR3 nucleotides are TGTGCCAGCAGTGGATCCCGGGGCTATAATTCACCCCTCCACTTT.

About this clone: The identical CDR3 is also encoded by other nucleotide sequences in the sample. The genes are TRBV19 and TRBJ1-2; maybe TRBD1 (6 bases). The germline V gene has CDR1 LNHDA and CDR2 SQIVND (reference sequence). The CDR3 is made up of 12 amino acids. V was cut by 5 bases and J by 4 bases, with 8 bases left in between. The CDR3 sequence: CASSDRIYGYTF. CDR3 in DNA: TGTGCCAGTAGTGACAGGATCTATGGCTACACCTTC.

This clone was detected a few times. The rearrangement links TRBV19 to TRBJ2-2; tentatively, D is TRBD1 or TRBD2 (5 bases each). Germline CDR1 reads LNHDA; CDR2 reads SQIVND (reference sequence). Trimming took 7 bases from V and 6 from J, leaving 15 bases between them. This CDR3 is built from 14 residues. CDR3 nucleotides: TGTGCCAGTAACTCGGGGCTATTCGCCGGGGAGCTGTTTTTT. It is translated as CASNSGLFAGELFF.

This clone has just a few counts. Other nucleotide sequences in the sample specify the same CDR3. The V call is TRBV6-6, the J call TRBJ1-2, with D hard to call. Trimming removed 2 bases from V and 4 bases from J, with 2 bases in between. Germline assignment: CDR1 MNHNY and CDR2 SVGAGI (reference sequence). This CDR3 is 11 amino acids long. CDR3 DNA sequence: TGTGCCAGCAGTTACAGCTATGGCTACACCTTC. It is translated as CASSYSYGYTF.

This clone came up a few times. The rearrangement joins TRBV23-1 to TRBJ2-7, with D unresolved. TRBV23-1 belongs to the ORF category, with a function that is uncertain. The CDR3 covers 10 residues. Trimming removed 8 bases from V and 4 bases from J, with 6 bases in between. CDR3 loop: CASPPYEQYF. CDR3 DNA: TGCGCCAGCCCTCCTTACGAGCAGTACTTC.

This sequence joins TRBV7-2 and TRBJ2-7; 8 bases match TRBD2. The CDR3 has 15 amino acids. After removal of 1 base from V and 2 bases from J, the junction contained 4 bases not matched to a gene. Germline V lookup: CDR1 SGHTA, CDR2 FQGNSA. The CDR3 DNA follows: TGTGCCAGCAGCTTAGGCAGCGGGAGCGCCTACGAGCAGTACTTC. Residues: CASSLGSGSAYEQYF.